The rows below give T cell receptor beta chains drawn from one sample of a study of blood T cell repertoires in COVID-19. Using immunoSEQ multiplex PCR, the repertoire was profiled, and TCRdb retains in-frame clones only, with some absent. Found here are roughly 500,000 clones, approximately 87% of them singletons; the top ten hold 1.8%. Sequenced input: PBMCs or T cells enriched from blood (not recorded which). The receptors derive from a middle-aged woman who had recovered from COVID-19. Both conserved end residues are part of each CDR3. A D gene is named only where the DNA matches it firmly. Clone size, where shown, is once, few, many, or a class for clones that have expanded.

v_call	clone_size	d_call	j_call	cdr3_aa
TRBV10-3	NA	TRBD1	TRBJ1-5	CAISEGTGSNQPQHF
TRBV6-5	NA	NA	TRBJ2-3	CASSLDRATDTQYF
TRBV16	NA	TRBD2	TRBJ2-1	CASSQSRGGNEQFF
TRBV4-1	NA	TRBD2	TRBJ2-1	CASSQGTSGYNEQFF
TRBV24-1	NA	TRBD2	TRBJ2-1	CATSLGTSGFYNEQFF
TRBV2	once	NA	TRBJ1-2	CASSEAGAARSYGYTF
TRBV13	NA	TRBD1	TRBJ2-7	CASSSRQGGEQYF
TRBV19	NA	TRBD2	TRBJ2-2	CASKASGRARELFF
TRBV7-9	NA	TRBD2	TRBJ2-3	CASSPTSGRTDTQYF
TRBV12-5	few	TRBD1	TRBJ2-7	CASGLRLPDRAYEQYF
TRBV19	NA	NA	TRBJ1-5	CASSIALSNWQPQHF